Sequencing of this T cell receptor beta chain was carried out in a study of shared clonotypes between healthy human individuals. Germline V gene lookup returns CDR1 SQVTM and CDR2 ANQGSEA. V shed 4 bases, J shed 4 bases, and the junction held 6 bases outside the gene matches. The CDR3 extends over 13 amino acids. Recent acute infections and vaccinations were absent in the healthy HIV-negative adult donors. In the CD4+ fraction, cells were divided into CD45RA+ naive and CD45RA-negative memory subsets. TCRdb keeps only in-frame clones here, not all; method: immunoSEQ multiplex PCR. The sample lists 850,000 to 1,200,000 clones; around 76% were seen once.

V usage is TRBV29-1 and J usage is TRBJ2-5; TRBD2 matches at 7 bases. This receptor was identified in a man between 18 and 29 years old in good health. The sequenced sample consisted of memory CD4+ T cells sorted from blood. Subset of the sample: CD45RA-negative fraction. This chain's CDR3 is CSVVGVAGETQYF. The DNA for the CDR3 is TGCAGCGTTGTGGGGGTAGCGGGAGAGACCCAGTACTTC.